Each of the 28 T cell receptor beta chains below was sequenced from the same sample in a study of response to subunit inactivated influenza vaccine. TCRdb analysed the RT-PCR reads with MiXCR anew, one entry per CDR3 protein. The data hold fewer than 650,000 distinct CDR3 sequences, with over 10% observed a single time. Sequencing was performed on PBMCs from blood, taken roughly 6 weeks after vaccination. The origin of the receptors is a man aged 45-65 years who received an inactivated influenza vaccine.

There are a few counts of this clonotype. This rearrangement joins TRBV7-9 to TRBJ1-2; no clear D gene. The CDR3 contains 13 residues. Looked up from germline, CDR1 is SEHNR and CDR2 is FQNEAQ (reference sequence). With 0 bases removed from V and 4 bases from J, the gap between germline ends came to 6 bases. As DNA, the CDR3 is TGTGCCAGCAGCTTAGCGGAGGGCTATGGCTACACCTTC. Translation: CASSLAEGYGYTF. The variable domain in full, completed from reference TRBV7-9 and TRBJ1-2, reads DTGVSQNPRHKITKRGQNVTFRCDPISEHNRLYWYRQTLGQGPEFLTYFQNEAQLEKSRLLSDRFSAERPKGSFSTLEIQRTEQGDSAMYLCASSLAEGYGYTFGSGTRLTVV.

The table lists this clonotype with a few counts. The V and J genes are TRBV4-1 and TRBJ2-1; 11 bases align to TRBD2. V lost 3 bases to trimming and J lost 1 base; unmatched junction nucleotides: 11. The germline gives CDR1 MGHRA, CDR2 YSYEKL. This CDR3 has 19 residues. CDR3: CASSHRSSGGYPSYNEQFF. The CDR3 nucleotides read TGCGCCAGCAGCCACCGATCTAGCGGGGGGTACCCTTCCTACAATGAGCAGTTCTTC.

The V and J genes are TRBV6-2 or TRBV6-3 and TRBJ2-2, with D tentatively TRBD1 (6 bases). The germline V gene encodes CDR1 MNHEY and CDR2 SVGEGT. The V gene lost 8 bases and the J gene lost 3 bases, with 13 bases spanning the gap. This CDR3 is built from 14 residues. The CDR3 is CASGGQLYTGELFF. CDR3 bases: TGTGCCAGCGGAGGACAGTTATACACCGGGGAGCTGTTTTTT.

This chain links TRBV5-6 with TRBJ2-7, with 8 positions matching TRBD1. V shed 0 bases and J 11 bases; nucleotides not matched to a gene: 7. The CDR3 spans 13 residues. CDR1 is SGHDT and CDR2 is YYEEEE in the germline V gene. CDR3 sequence (DNA): TGTGCCAGCAGCTTGGGGACAGGGATTAGGGAGTACTTC. Amino acids: CASSLGTGIREYF. Full variable domain (missing parts from reference TRBV5-6 and TRBJ2-7): DAGVTQSPTHLIKTRGQQVTLRCSPKSGHDTVSWYQQALGQGPQFIFQYYEEEERQRGNFPDRFSGHQFPNYSSELNVNALLLGDSALYLCASSLGTGIREYFGPGTRLTVT.

This chain connects TRBV11-2 to TRBJ2-5; D perhaps matches TRBD2 (5 bases). Germline V gene data show CDR1 as SGHAT and CDR2 as FQNNGV. V lost 3 bases and J 0 bases, leaving 23 bases between the germline ends. The CDR3 is made up of 19 amino acids. The CDR3 here is CASSFGKAMGWKYQETQYF. The DNA of the CDR3 is TGTGCCAGCAGCTTCGGGAAGGCGATGGGGTGGAAGTACCAAGAGACCCAGTACTTC.

The chain joins TRBV4-1 to TRBJ2-1; 13 positions agree with TRBD2. Trimming cost V 2 bases and J 6 bases; bases outside gene matches: 10. The CDR3 is made up of 18 amino acids. Germline assignment: CDR1 MGHRA and CDR2 YSYEKL. This CDR3 reads CASSQSKPGTSGINEQFF. The CDR3 DNA sequence: TGCGCCAGCAGCCAATCCAAACCCGGGACTAGCGGGATCAATGAGCAGTTCTTC.

CDR3 amino acids: CSVDVNTEAFF. The CDR3 DNA is TGCAGCGTTGATGTGAACACTGAAGCTTTCTTT. The V call is TRBV29-1, the J call TRBJ1-1; the D is unclear. There are 11 residues in the CDR3. Trimming cost V 3 bases and J 0 bases, with 2 bases left between them. Germline loops: CDR1 SQVTM, CDR2 ANQGSEA.

The rearrangement uses TRBV29-1 and TRBJ2-5, with a weak D call TRBD2 (6 bases). The CDR3 length is 12 residues. Germline assignment: CDR1 SQVTM and CDR2 ANQGSEA. V was shortened by 6 bases and J by 7 bases, with 15 bases between the two germline ends. The CDR3 is CSVVGMGGTQYF. In DNA form, the CDR3 reads TGCAGCGTGGTTGGCATGGGGGGGACCCAGTACTTC.

The genes are TRBV20-1 and TRBJ2-1; no firm D call. V gave up 8 bases and J gave up 5 bases, with 7 bases separating them. The CDR3 runs 10 residues. Germline CDR1 reads DFQATT; CDR2 reads SNEGSKA (reference sequence). CDR3 in DNA: TGCAGTTCTGGGAACAATGAGCAGTTCTTC. It codes for CSSGNNEQFF.

This clonotype showed up many times. The genes are TRBV20-1 and TRBJ1-1; possible D gene TRBD1, 5 bases. Trimming stripped 7 bases from V and 4 bases from J, with 16 bases between. This CDR3 is 13 amino acids long. Germline assignment: CDR1 DFQATT and CDR2 SNEGSKA (reference sequence). The CDR3 reads CSVWVSGGTEAFF. The CDR3 nucleotides read TGCAGTGTCTGGGTATCTGGGGGCACTGAAGCTTTCTTT.

V is TRBV5-1 and J is TRBJ1-1; 10 nucleotides match TRBD1. Germline loops: CDR1 SGHRS, CDR2 YFSETQ. J gave up 6 bases and V 2 bases, and 7 bases lay outside the gene matches. The CDR3 contains 15 residues. The CDR3 region is CASSFSGTGVSEAFF. The CDR3 DNA reads TGCGCCAGCAGCTTTTCCGGGACAGGGGTCTCTGAAGCTTTCTTT. Complete variable domain (other parts from reference TRBV5-1 and TRBJ1-1): KAGVTQTPRYLIKTRGQQVTLSCSPISGHRSVSWYQQTPGQGLQFLFEYFSETQRNKGNFPGRFSGRQFSNSRSEMNVSTLELGDSALYLCASSFSGTGVSEAFFGQGTRLTVV.

This rearrangement joins TRBV7-9 to TRBJ2-2; no clear D gene. V shed 5 bases and J shed 5 bases, with 12 bases lying between them. Germline CDR1 and CDR2: SEHNR and FQNEAQ (reference sequence). The CDR3 is 14 residues long. The CDR3 nucleotides are TGTGCCAGCAGCCCCCGTCGGGTGACCGGGGAGCTGTTTTTT. Translation: CASSPRRVTGELFF.

This clonotype was counted only a few times. The chain couples TRBV7-2 to TRBJ2-7; weak D call: TRBD2 (6 bases). The CDR3 length is 14 residues. Germline-derived CDR1 and CDR2 are SGHTA and FQGNSA. V lost 5 bases, J lost 7 bases, and 18 bases lay in between. The CDR3 DNA sequence: TGTGCCAGCAGCCCGGGACTGGGGTTTGGTGAGCAGTACTTC. Protein product: CASSPGLGFGEQYF.

This chain joins TRBV20-1 and TRBJ2-3; TRBD2 is a possible D gene (6 bases). Germline-derived CDR1 and CDR2 are DFQATT and SNEGSKA (reference sequence). V dropped 6 bases and J dropped 6 bases, with 28 bases sitting between them. The CDR3 has 17 amino acids. In DNA, the CDR3 is TGCAGTGCGAGTGACCTGCTGGACTATGTGATACGCGATACGCAGTATTTT. Amino acid sequence: CSASDLLDYVIRDTQYF.

This clonotype has just a few counts. V is TRBV7-2 and J is TRBJ1-1; possibly TRBD1 for D (5 bases). Looked up from germline, CDR1 is SGHTA and CDR2 is FQGNSA. V gave up 5 bases and J gave up 4 bases, with 17 bases separating them. CDR3 length: 15 residues. This chain's CDR3 is CASSPQTGLGTEAFF. Written as DNA, the CDR3 is TGTGCCAGCAGCCCCCAAACAGGCCTGGGCACTGAAGCTTTCTTT.

This clonotype turned up a few times. The rearrangement uses TRBV5-1 and TRBJ2-7; 7 nucleotides line up with TRBD1. Germline V gene data show CDR1 as SGHRS and CDR2 as YFSETQ. The CDR3 spans 14 residues. The V gene end was trimmed by 4 bases and the J gene end by 3 bases; junction bases not matched to a gene: 7. CDR3 in DNA: TGCGCCAGCAGCCCTGGGGACAGTCACTACGAGCAGTACTTC. This translates into CASSPGDSHYEQYF.

This clonotype has at least ten counts. The chain has TRBV28 and TRBJ1-1, with TRBD1 identical over 7 bases. CDR3 length: 14 residues. The germline V gene has CDR1 MDHEN and CDR2 SYDVKM. V lost 5 bases and J lost 6; bases outside the gene matches: 9. This CDR3 is CASSPDRTFSEAFF. DNA for the CDR3: TGTGCCAGCAGTCCGGACAGGACGTTCTCTGAAGCTTTCTTT.

This chain joins TRBV5-6 and TRBJ2-2; D might be TRBD1 (6 bases). The CDR3 extends over 14 amino acids. V was cut by 2 bases and J by 4 bases, with 9 bases left in between. Germline values: CDR1 SGHDT, CDR2 YYEEEE. The CDR3, as DNA: TGTGCCAGCAGCTTTACAGGGATCACCGGGGAGCTGTTTTTT. Translation gives CASSFTGITGELFF.

This clonotype was observed a few times. The V and J genes are TRBV20-1 and TRBJ2-4; D gene unclear. V was shortened by 6 bases and J by 0 bases, with 15 bases between the two germline ends. The CDR3 length is 15 residues. The germline gives CDR1 DFQATT, CDR2 SNEGSKA (reference sequence). CDR3 sequence (DNA): TGCAGTGCCTCCATAGTCGCCCTAGCCAAAAACATTCAGTACTTC. Translating gives CSASIVALAKNIQYF.

The V call is TRBV7-6, the J call TRBJ2-1, with 9 bases lining up with TRBD2. The germline CDR1 and CDR2 sequences are SGHVS and FNYEAQ. CDR3 length equals 16 residues. Unmatched junction bases numbered 5, after V lost 1 base and J lost 4 bases. The CDR3 DNA is TGTGCCAGCAGCTTAGAACTAGCGGGCCTTTACAATGAGCAGTTCTTC. This gives the protein CASSLELAGLYNEQFF.

The V call is TRBV20-1, the J call TRBJ2-2; 11 bases map to TRBD2. The CDR3 contains 16 residues. The germline CDR1 and CDR2 sequences are DFQATT and SNEGSKA (reference sequence). V lost 3 bases, J lost 3 bases, and 6 bases stayed unmatched. CDR3 residues: CSASSGLAEYTGELFF. The CDR3 region has the DNA TGCAGTGCTAGTTCGGGACTAGCGGAGTACACCGGGGAGCTGTTTTTT.

This clonotype was counted many times. V gene TRBV14 combines with J gene TRBJ1-1; no reliable D call. Germline CDR1 and CDR2: SGHDN and FVKESK. The length of the CDR3 is 14 residues. Trimming removed 2 bases from V and 1 base from J, with 8 bases in between. CDR3 sequence: CASSQYVGNTEAFF. CDR3 DNA sequence: TGTGCCAGCAGCCAATATGTAGGGAACACTGAAGCTTTCTTT.

This clonotype came up a few times. The J gene is TRBJ2-1, the V gene TRBV20-1; 9 bases line up with TRBD2. Germline CDR1 and CDR2: DFQATT and SNEGSKA (reference sequence). V lost 0 bases, J lost 2 bases, and 8 bases stayed unmatched. The CDR3 extends over 17 amino acids. The CDR3 bases are TGCAGTGCTAGAGATGAGTCTAGCGGGGTTACCTACAATGAGCAGTTCTTC. Residues: CSARDESSGVTYNEQFF.

The count of this clonotype is one. The rearrangement links TRBV2 to TRBJ2-1; D call uncertain. Germline values: CDR1 SNHLY, CDR2 FYNNEI. V lost 1 base to trimming and J lost 3 bases, with 10 bases between them. CDR3 length: 15 residues. CDR3 region: CASSEEVFVYNEQFF. Written as DNA, the CDR3 is TGTGCCAGCAGTGAAGAGGTTTTTGTCTACAATGAGCAGTTCTTC.

The table lists this clonotype with many counts. The chain combines TRBV5-1 with TRBJ2-7, with D possibly being TRBD1 or TRBD2 (6 bases each). This CDR3 comprises 15 residues. Germline V gene sequence: CDR1 SGHRS, CDR2 YFSETQ. V lost 4 bases, J lost 1 base, and 15 bases lay in between. This CDR3 is CASSGVGGQSYEQYF. The CDR3 DNA sequence: TGCGCCAGCAGCGGAGTAGGGGGGCAATCCTACGAGCAGTACTTC.

The chain uses TRBV18 and TRBJ1-6; no firm D call. V shed 6 bases and J shed 7 bases, with 13 bases lying between them. In germline, CDR1 is KGHSH, CDR2 LQKENI. The CDR3 extends over 14 amino acids. The CDR3 loop is CASSLSYENSPLHF. CDR3 sequence (DNA): TGTGCCAGCTCCCTGAGTTATGAGAATTCACCCCTCCACTTT.

V and J are TRBV10-3 and TRBJ2-7; 10 positions agree with TRBD2. Germline V gene data show CDR1 as ENHRY and CDR2 as SYGVKD. The V segment lost 6 bases and the J segment 10 bases; nucleotides outside the gene matches: 9. This CDR3 spans 13 amino acids. CDR3 amino acids: CAIRDLAGASQYF. Here the CDR3 DNA reads TGTGCCATCAGAGATCTAGCGGGGGCCTCCCAGTACTTC.

A few counts support this clonotype. The chain joins TRBV20-1 to TRBJ2-1; 10 nucleotides agree with TRBD1. Germline V gene data show CDR1 as DFQATT and CDR2 as SNEGSKA (reference sequence). V shed 4 bases, J shed 7 bases, and the junction held 13 bases outside the gene matches. The CDR3 spans 16 residues. The CDR3 spells CSATRPGTGDWNEQFF. The CDR3 DNA sequence: TGCAGTGCTACCCGACCCGGGACAGGGGATTGGAATGAGCAGTTCTTC.